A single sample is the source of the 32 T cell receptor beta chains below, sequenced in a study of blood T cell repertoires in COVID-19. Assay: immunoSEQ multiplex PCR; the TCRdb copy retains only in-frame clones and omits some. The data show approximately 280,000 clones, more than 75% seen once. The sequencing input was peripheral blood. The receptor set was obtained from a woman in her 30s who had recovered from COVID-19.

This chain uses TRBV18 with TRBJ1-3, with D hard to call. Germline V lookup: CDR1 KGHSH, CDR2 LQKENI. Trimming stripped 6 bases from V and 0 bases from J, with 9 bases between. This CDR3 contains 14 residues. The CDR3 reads CASSGGNSGNTIYF. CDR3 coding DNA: TGTGCCAGCTCGGGAGGCAACTCTGGAAACACCATATATTTT.

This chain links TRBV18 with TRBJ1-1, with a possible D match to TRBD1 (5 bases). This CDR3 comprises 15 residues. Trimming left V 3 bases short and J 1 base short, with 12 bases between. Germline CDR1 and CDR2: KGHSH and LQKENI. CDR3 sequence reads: CASSPQGIENTEAFF. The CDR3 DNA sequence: TGTGCCAGCTCACCCCAGGGCATTGAGAACACTGAAGCTTTCTTT.

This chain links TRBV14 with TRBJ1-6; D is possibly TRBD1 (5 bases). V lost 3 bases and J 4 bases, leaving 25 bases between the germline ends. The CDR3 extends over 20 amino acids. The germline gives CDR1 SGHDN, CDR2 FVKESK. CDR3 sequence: CASSQALPSMHGGYNSPLHF. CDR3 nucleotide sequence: TGTGCCAGCAGCCAGGCCCTGCCCAGTATGCACGGGGGATATAATTCACCCCTCCACTTT.

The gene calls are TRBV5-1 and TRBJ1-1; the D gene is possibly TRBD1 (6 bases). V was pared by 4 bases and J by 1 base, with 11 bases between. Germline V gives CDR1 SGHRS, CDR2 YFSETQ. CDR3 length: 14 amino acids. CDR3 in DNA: TGCGCCAGCAGCATCCAGGGGTGGAACACTGAAGCTTTCTTT. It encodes CASSIQGWNTEAFF.

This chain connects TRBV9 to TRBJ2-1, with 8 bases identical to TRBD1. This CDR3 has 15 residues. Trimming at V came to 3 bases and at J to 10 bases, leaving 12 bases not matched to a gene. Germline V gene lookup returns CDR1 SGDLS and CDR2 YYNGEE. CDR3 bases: TGTGCCAGCAGCGCCCGGACAGGGACCCTCTGGGAGCAGTTCTTC. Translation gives CASSARTGTLWEQFF.

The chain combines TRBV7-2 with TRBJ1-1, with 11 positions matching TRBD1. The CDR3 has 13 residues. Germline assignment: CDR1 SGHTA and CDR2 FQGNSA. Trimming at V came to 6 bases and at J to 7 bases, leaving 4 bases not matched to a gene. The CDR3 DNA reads TGTGCCAGCAGGGCCGGGACAGGGGGTGAAGCTTTCTTT. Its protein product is CASRAGTGGEAFF.

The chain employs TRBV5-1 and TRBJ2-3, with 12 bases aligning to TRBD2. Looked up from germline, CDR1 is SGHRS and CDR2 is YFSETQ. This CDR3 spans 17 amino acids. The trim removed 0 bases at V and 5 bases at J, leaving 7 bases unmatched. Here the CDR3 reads CASSLGLAGGPGDTQYF. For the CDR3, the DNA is TGCGCCAGCAGCTTGGGTCTAGCGGGAGGGCCCGGAGATACGCAGTATTTT. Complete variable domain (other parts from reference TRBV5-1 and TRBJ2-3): KAGVTQTPRYLIKTRGQQVTLSCSPISGHRSVSWYQQTPGQGLQFLFEYFSETQRNKGNFPGRFSGRQFSNSRSEMNVSTLELGDSALYLCASSLGLAGGPGDTQYFGPGTRLTVL.

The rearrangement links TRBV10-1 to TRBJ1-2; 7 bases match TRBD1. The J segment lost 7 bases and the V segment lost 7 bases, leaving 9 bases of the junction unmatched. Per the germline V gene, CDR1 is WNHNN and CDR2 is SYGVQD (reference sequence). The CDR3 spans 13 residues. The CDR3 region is CASTRDRDSGYTF. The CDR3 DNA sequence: TGCGCCAGCACACGAGACAGGGACTCTGGCTACACCTTC.

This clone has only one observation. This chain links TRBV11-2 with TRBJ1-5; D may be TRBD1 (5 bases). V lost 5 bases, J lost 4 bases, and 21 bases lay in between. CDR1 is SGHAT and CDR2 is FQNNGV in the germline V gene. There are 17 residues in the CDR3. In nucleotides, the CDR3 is TGTGCCAGCAGCCCAGATCCCGGCAGGGCGGGGAATCAGCCCCAGCATTTT. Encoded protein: CASSPDPGRAGNQPQHF.

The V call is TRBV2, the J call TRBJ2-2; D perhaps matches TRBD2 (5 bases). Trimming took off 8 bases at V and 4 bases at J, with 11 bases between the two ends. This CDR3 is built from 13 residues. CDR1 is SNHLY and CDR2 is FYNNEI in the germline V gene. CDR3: CASRGPGTGELFF. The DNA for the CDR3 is TGTGCCAGCCGAGGGCCGGGCACCGGGGAGCTGTTTTTT.

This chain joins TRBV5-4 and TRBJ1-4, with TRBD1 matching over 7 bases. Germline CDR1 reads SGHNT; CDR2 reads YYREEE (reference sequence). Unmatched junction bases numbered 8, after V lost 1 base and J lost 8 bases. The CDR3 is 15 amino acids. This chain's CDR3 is CASSLMQGGKEKLFF. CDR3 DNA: TGTGCCAGCAGCTTGATGCAGGGGGGTAAGGAAAAACTGTTTTTT. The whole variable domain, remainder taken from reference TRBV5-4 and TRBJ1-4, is ETGVTQSPTHLIKTRGQQVTLRCSSQSGHNTVSWYQQALGQGPQFIFQYYREEENGRGNFPPRFSGLQFPNYSSELNVNALELDDSALYLCASSLMQGGKEKLFFGSGTQLSVL.

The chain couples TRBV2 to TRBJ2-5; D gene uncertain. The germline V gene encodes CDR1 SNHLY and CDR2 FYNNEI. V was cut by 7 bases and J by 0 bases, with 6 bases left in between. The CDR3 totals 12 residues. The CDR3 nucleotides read TGTGCCAGCAAACGGGACCAAGAGACCCAGTACTTC. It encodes CASKRDQETQYF. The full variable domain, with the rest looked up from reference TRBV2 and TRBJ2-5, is EPEVTQTPSHQVTQMGQEVILRCVPISNHLYFYWYRQILGQKVEFLVSFYNNEISEKSEIFDDQFSVERPDGSNFTLKIRSTKLEDSAMYFCASKRDQETQYFGPGTRLLVL.

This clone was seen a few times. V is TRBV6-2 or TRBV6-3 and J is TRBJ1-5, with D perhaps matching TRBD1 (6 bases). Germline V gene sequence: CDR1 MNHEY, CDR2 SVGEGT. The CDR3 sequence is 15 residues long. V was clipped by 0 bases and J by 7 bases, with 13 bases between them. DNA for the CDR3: TGTGCCAGCAGTTACTCGAACTACAGGGACCAGCCCCAGCATTTT. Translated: CASSYSNYRDQPQHF.

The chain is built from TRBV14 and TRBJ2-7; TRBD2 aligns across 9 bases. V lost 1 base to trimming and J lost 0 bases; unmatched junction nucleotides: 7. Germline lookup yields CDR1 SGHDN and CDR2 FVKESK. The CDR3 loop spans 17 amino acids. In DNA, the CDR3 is TGTGCCAGCAGCCAAGGTCAAGCGGGAGGCAACTCCTACGAGCAGTACTTC. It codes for CASSQGQAGGNSYEQYF.

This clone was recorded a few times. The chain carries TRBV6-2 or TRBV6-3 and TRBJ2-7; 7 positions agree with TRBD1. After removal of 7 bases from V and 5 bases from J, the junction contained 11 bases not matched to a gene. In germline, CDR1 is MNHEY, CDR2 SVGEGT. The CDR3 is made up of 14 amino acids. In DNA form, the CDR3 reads TGTGCCAGCACCCCCCTCGAGACAGGGAACGAGCAGTACTTC. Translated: CASTPLETGNEQYF.

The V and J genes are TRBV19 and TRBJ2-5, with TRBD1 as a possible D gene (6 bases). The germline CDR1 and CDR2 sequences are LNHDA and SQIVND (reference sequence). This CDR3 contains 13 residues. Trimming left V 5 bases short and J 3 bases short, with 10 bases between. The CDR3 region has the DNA TGTGCCAGTAGTTGGGACATCGAAGAGACCCAGTACTTC. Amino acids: CASSWDIEETQYF.

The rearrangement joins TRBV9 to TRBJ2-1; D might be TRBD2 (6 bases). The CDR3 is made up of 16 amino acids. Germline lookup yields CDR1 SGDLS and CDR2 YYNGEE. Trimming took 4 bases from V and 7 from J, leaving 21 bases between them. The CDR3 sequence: CASSPFGAGLWNEQFF. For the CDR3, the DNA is TGTGCCAGCAGCCCCTTTGGAGCGGGCCTATGGAATGAGCAGTTCTTC.

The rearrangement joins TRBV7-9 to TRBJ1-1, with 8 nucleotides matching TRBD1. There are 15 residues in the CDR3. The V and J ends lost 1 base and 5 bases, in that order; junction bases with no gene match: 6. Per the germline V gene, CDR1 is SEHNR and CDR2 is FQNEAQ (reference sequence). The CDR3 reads CASSLVNRGYTEAFF. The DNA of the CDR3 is TGTGCCAGCAGCTTAGTCAACAGGGGGTATACTGAAGCTTTCTTT. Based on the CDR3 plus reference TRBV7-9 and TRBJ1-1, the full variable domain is DTGVSQNPRHKITKRGQNVTFRCDPISEHNRLYWYRQTLGQGPEFLTYFQNEAQLEKSRLLSDRFSAERPKGSFSTLEIQRTEQGDSAMYLCASSLVNRGYTEAFFGQGTRLTVV.

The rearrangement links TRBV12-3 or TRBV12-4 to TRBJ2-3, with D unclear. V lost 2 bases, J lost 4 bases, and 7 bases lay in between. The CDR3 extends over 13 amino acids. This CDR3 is CASSLRSADTQYF. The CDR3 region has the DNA TGTGCCAGCAGTTTACGGAGCGCAGATACGCAGTATTTT.

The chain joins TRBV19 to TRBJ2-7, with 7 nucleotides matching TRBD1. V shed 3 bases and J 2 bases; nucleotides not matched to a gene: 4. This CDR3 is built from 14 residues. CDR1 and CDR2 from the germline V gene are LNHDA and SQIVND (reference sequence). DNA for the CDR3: TGTGCCAGTAGTATCGGGGACAGCGCCTACGAGCAGTACTTC. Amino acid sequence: CASSIGDSAYEQYF. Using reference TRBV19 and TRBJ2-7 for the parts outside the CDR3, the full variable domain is DGGITQSPKYLFRKEGQNVTLSCEQNLNHDAMYWYRQDPGQGLRLIYYSQIVNDFQKGDIAEGYSVSREKKESFPLTVTSAQKNPTAFYLCASSIGDSAYEQYFGPGTRLTVT.

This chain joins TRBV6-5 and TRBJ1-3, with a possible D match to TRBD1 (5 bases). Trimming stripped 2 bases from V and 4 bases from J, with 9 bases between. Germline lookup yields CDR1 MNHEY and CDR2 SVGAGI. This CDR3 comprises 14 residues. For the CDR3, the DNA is TGTGCCAGCAGTTACGGGGGGGTCGGAAACACCATATATTTT. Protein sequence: CASSYGGVGNTIYF.

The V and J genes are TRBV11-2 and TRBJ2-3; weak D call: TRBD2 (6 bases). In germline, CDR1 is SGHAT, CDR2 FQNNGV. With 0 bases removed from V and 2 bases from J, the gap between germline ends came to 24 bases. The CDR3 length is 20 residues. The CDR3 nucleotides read TGTGCCAGCAGCTTAGATTTGCTCCTGGGGGGTAGGCTAGACACAGATACGCAGTATTTT. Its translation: CASSLDLLLGGRLDTDTQYF.

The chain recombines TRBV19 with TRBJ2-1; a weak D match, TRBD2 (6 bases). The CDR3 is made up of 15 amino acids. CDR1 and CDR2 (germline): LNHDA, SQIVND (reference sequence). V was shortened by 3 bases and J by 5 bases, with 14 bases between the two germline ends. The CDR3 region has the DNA TGTGCCAGTAGTATGGCCCCCGGGAGCCACAATGAGCAGTTCTTC. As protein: CASSMAPGSHNEQFF.

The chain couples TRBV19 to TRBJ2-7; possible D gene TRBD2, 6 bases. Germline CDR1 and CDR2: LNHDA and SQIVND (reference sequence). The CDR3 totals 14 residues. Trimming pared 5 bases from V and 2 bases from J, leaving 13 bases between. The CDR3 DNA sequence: TGTGCCAGTAGTGGATGGGGGGTAACCTACGAGCAGTACTTC. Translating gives CASSGWGVTYEQYF.

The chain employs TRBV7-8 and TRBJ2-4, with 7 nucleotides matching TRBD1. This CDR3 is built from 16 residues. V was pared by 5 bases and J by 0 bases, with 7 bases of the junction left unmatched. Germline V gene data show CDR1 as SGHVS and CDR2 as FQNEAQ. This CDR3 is CASSPRQGTAKNIQYF. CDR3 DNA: TGTGCCAGCAGCCCCCGACAGGGCACAGCCAAAAACATTCAGTACTTC.

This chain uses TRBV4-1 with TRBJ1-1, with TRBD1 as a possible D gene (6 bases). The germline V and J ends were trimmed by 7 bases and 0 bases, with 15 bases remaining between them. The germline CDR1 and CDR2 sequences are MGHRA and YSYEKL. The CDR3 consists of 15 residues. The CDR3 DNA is TGCGCCAGCACGAGACAGGAGCAGATGAACACTGAAGCTTTCTTT. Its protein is CASTRQEQMNTEAFF.

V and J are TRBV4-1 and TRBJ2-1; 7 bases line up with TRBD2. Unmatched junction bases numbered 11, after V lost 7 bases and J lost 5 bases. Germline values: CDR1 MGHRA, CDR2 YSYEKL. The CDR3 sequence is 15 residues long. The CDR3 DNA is TGCGCCAGCACCCCAGAACTAGCGAAAGACAATGAGCAGTTCTTC. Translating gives CASTPELAKDNEQFF.

The CDR3 DNA is TGTGCCACCAGTGAACCAGGGGGCACAGATACGCAGTATTTT. Protein: CATSEPGGTDTQYF. The rearrangement links TRBV24-1 to TRBJ2-3; perhaps TRBD1 as D (6 bases). Germline loops: CDR1 KGHDR, CDR2 SFDVKD. CDR3 length: 14 residues. V was cut by 4 bases and J by 1 base, with 8 bases left in between.

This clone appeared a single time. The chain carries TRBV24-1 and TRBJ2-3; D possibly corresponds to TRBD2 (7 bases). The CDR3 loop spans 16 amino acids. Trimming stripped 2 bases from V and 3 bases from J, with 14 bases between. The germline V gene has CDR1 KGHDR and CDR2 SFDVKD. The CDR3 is CATSDSQGRDTDTQYF. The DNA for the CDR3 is TGTGCCACCAGTGATTCCCAGGGGAGGGATACAGATACGCAGTATTTT.

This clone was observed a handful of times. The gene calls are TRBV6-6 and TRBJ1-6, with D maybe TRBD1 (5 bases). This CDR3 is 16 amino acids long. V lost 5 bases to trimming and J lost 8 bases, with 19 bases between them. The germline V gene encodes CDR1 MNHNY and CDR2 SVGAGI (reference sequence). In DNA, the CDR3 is TGTGCCAGCAGTCCCCCCCCGGGGGAAATGGATTCACCCCTCCACTTT. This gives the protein CASSPPPGEMDSPLHF.

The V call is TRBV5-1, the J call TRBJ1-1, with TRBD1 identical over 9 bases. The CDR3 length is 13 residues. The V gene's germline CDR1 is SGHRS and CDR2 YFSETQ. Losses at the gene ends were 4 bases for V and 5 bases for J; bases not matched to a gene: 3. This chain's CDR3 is CASSRTGVTEAFF. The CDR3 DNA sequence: TGCGCCAGCAGCCGGACAGGGGTGACTGAAGCTTTCTTT.

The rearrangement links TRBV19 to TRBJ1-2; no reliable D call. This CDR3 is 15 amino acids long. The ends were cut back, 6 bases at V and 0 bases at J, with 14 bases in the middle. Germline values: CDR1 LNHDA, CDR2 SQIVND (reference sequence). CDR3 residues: CASRSGPGSNYGYTF. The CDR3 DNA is TGTGCCAGTAGAAGTGGCCCGGGGTCTAACTATGGCTACACCTTC.